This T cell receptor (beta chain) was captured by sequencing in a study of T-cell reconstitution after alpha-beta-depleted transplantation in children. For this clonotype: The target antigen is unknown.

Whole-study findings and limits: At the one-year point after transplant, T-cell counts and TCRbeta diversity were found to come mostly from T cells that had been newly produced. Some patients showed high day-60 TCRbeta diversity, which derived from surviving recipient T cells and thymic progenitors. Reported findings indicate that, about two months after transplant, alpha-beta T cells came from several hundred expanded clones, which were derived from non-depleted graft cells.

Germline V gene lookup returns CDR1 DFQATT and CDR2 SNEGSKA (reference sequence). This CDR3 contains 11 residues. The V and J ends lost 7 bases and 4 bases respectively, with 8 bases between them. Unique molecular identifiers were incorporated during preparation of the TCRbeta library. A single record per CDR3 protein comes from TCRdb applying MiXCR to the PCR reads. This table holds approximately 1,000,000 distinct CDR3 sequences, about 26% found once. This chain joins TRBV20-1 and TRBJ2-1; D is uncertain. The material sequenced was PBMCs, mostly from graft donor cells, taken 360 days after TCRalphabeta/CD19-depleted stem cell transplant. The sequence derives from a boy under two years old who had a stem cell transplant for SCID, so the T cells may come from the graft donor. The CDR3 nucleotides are TGCAGTGGGGGTGATTACAATGAGCAGTTCTTC. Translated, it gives CSGGDYNEQFF.